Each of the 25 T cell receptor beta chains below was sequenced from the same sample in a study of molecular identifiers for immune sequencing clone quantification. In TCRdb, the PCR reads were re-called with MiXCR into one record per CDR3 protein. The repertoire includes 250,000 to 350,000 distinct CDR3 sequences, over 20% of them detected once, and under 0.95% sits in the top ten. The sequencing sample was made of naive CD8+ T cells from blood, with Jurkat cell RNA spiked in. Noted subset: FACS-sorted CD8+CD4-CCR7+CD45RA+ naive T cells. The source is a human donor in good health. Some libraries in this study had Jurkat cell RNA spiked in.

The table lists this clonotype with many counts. As DNA, the CDR3 is TGTGCCAGCAGCCAAGATGGCAGGAGGGAGCAGTACTTC. Translating gives CASSQDGRREQYF. The chain links TRBV14 to TRBJ2-7, with a weak D call TRBD2 (5 bases). Per germline, CDR1 SGHDN and CDR2 FVKESK. V was cut by 0 bases and J by 7 bases, with 10 bases left in between. The CDR3 has 13 amino acids.

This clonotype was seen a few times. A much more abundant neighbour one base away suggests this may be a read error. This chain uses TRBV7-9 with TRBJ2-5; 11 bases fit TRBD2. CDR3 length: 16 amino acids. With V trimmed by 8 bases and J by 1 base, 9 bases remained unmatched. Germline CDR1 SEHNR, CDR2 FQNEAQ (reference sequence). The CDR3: CASGSTSGDTQETQYF. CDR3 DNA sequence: TGTGCCAGCGGCTCGACTAGCGGGGATACCCAAGAGACCCAGTACTTC.

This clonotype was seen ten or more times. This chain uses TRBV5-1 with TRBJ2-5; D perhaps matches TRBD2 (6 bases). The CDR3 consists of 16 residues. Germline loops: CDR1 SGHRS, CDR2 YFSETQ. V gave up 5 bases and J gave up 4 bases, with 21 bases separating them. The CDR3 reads CASRGVLSGVGETQYF. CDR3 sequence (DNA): TGCGCCAGCAGGGGCGTCCTGTCGGGGGTCGGAGAGACCCAGTACTTC.

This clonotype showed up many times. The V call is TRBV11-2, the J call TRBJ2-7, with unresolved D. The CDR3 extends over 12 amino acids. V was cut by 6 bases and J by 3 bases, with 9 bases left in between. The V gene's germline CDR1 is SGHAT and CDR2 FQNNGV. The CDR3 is CASSLPGYEQYF. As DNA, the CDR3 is TGTGCCAGCAGTTTACCCGGCTACGAGCAGTACTTC. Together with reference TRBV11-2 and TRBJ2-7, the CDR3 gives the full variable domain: EAGVAQSPRYKIIEKRQSVAFWCNPISGHATLYWYQQILGQGPKLLIQFQNNGVVDDSQLPKDRFSAERLKGVDSTLKIQPAKLEDSAVYLCASSLPGYEQYFGPGTRLTVT.

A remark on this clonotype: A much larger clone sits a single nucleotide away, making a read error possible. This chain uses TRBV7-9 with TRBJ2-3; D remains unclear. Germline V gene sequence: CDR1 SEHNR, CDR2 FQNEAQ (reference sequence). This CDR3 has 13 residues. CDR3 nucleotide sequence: TGTGTCAGCAGCTTAGAGGCCTCAGATACGCAGTATTTT. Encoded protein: CVSSLEASDTQYF.

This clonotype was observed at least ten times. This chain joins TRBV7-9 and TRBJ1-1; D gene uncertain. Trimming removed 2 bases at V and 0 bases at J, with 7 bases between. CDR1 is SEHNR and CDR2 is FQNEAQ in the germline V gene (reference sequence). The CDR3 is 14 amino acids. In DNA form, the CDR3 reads TGTGCCAGCAGCTTACTGGGGATGAACACTGAAGCTTTCTTT. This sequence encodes CASSLLGMNTEAFF.

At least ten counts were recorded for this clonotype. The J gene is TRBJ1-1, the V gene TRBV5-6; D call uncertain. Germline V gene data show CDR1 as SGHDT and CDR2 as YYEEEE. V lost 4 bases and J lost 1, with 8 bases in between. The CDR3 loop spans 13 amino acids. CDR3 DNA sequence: TGTGCCAGCAGCAATACAGAGAACACTGAAGCTTTCTTT. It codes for CASSNTENTEAFF.

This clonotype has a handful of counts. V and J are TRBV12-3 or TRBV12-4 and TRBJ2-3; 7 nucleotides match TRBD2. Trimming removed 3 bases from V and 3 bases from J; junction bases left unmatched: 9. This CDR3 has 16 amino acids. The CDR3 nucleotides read TGTGCCAGCAGTTTTGACGGCGGGAGAAGGACAGATACGCAGTATTTT. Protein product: CASSFDGGRRTDTQYF.

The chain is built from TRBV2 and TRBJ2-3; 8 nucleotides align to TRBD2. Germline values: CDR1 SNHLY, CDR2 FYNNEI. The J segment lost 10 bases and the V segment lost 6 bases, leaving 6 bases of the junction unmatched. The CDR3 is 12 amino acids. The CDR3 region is CASRGLALSQYF. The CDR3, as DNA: TGTGCCAGCAGAGGACTAGCCTTGTCGCAGTATTTT.

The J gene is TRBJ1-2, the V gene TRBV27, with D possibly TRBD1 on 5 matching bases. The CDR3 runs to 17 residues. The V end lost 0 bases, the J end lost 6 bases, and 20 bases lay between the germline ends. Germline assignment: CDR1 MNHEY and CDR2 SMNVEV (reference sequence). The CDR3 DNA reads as TGTGCCAGCAGTTTATCGAGTGAGTGGGAGGGGTTGGATGGCTACACCTTC. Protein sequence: CASSLSSEWEGLDGYTF.

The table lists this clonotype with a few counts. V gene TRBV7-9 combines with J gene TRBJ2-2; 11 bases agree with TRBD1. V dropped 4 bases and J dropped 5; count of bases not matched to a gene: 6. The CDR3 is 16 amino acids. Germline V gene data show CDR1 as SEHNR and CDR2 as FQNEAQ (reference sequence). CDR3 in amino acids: CASSSARDRGTGELFF. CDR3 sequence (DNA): TGTGCCAGCAGCTCCGCCCGGGACAGGGGGACCGGGGAGCTGTTTTTT.

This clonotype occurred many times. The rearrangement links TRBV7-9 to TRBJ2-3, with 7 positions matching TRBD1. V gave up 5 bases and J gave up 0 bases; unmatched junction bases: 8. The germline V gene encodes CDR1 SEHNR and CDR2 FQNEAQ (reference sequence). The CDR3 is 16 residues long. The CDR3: CASSPRQGTSTDTQYF. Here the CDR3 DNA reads TGTGCCAGCAGCCCGAGACAGGGCACGAGCACAGATACGCAGTATTTT.

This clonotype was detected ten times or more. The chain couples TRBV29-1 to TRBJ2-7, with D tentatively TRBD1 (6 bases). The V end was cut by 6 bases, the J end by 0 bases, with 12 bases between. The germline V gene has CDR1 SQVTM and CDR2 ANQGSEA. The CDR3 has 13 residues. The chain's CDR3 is CSVRTDPSYEQYF. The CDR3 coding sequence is TGCAGCGTGAGGACAGACCCCTCCTACGAGCAGTACTTC.

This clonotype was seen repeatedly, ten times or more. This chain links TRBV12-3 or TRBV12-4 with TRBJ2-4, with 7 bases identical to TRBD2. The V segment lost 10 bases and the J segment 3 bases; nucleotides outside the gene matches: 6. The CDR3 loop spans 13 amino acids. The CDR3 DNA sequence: TGTGCCACCACCCTAGCGGACAAAAACATTCAGTACTTC. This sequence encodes CATTLADKNIQYF.

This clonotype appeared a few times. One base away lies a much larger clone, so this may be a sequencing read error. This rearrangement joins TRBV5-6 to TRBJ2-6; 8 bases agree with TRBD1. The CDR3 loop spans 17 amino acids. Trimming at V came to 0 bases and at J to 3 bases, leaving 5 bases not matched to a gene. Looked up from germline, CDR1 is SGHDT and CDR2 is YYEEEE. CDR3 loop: CASSLGTGYGGANVLTF. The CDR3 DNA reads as TGTGCCAGCAGCTTGGGGACAGGGTATGGTGGGGCCAACGTCCTGACTTTC.

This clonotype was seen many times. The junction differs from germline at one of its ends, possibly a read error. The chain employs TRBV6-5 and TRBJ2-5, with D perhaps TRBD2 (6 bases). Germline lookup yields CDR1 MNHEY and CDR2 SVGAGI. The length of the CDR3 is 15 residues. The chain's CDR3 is CASGYGGRRQETQYF. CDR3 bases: TGTGCCAGCGGTTACGGAGGGAGGCGGCAAGAGACCCAGTACTTC.

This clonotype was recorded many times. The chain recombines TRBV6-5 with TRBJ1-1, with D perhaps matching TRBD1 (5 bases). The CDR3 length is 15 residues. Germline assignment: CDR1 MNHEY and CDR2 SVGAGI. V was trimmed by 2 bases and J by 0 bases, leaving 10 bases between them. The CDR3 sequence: CASSYVGGVNTEAFF. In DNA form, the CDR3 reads TGTGCCAGCAGTTACGTCGGAGGGGTGAACACTGAAGCTTTCTTT.

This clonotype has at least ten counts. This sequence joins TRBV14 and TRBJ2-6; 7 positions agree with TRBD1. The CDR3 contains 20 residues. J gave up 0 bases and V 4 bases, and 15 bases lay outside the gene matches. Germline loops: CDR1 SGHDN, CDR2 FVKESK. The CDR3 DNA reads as TGTGCCAGCAGCCTAGAACATTCCGGGACAGTCCCCTCTGGGGCCAACGTCCTGACTTTC. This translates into CASSLEHSGTVPSGANVLTF.

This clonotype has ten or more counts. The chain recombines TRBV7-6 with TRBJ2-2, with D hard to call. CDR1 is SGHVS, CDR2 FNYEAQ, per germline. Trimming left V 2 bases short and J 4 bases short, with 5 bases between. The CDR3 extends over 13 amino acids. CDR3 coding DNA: TGTGCCAGCAGCTTAAGCTCCACCGGGGAGCTGTTTTTT. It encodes CASSLSSTGELFF.

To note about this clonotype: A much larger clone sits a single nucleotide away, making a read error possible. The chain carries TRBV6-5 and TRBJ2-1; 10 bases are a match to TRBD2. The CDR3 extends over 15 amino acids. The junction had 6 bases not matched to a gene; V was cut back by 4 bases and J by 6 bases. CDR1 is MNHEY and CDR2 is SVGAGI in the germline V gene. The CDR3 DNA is TGTGCCAGCAGTTTGGTAGCGGGGGGCAGCAATGAGCAGTTCTTC. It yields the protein CASSLVAGGSNEQFF.

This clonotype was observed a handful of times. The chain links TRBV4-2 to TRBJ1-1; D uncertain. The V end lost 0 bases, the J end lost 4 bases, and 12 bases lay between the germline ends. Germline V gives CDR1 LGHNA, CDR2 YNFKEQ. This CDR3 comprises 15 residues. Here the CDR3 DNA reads TGTGCCAGCAGCCAAGATGATACGGGGTTCACTGAAGCTTTCTTT. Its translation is CASSQDDTGFTEAFF.

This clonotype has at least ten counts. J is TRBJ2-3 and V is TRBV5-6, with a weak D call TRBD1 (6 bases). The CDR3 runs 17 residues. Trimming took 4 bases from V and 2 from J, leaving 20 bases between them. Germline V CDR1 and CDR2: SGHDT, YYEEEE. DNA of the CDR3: TGTGCCAGCAGCGAACAAGGACAGCAGTTTGACACAGATACGCAGTATTTT. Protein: CASSEQGQQFDTDTQYF.

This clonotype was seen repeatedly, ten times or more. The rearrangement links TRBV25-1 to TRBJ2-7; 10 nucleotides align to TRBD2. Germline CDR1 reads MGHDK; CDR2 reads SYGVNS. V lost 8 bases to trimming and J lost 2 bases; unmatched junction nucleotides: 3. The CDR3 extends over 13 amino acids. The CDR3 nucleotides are TGTGCCAGCCAGGGACTAGCGCCCTACGAGCAGTACTTC. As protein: CASQGLAPYEQYF.

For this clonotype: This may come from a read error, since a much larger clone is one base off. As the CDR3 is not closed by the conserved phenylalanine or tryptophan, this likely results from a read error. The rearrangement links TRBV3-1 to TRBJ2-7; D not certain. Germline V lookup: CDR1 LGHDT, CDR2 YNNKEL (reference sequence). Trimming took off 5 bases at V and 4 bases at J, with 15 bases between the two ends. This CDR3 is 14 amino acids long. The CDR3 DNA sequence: TGTGCCAGCAGCATTGTTAGGGCCCCTTACGAGCAGTACTCC. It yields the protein CASSIVRAPYEQYS.

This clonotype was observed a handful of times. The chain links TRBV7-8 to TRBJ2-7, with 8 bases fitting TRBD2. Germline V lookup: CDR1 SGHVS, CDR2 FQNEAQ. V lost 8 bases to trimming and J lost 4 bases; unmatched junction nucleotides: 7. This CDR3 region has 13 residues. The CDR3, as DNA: TGTGCCAGCCGGGGACTAGACTTTTACGAGCAGTACTTC. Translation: CASRGLDFYEQYF.